These 30 T cell receptor beta chains share one sample of origin, sequenced in a study of cytomegalovirus exposure and HLA in healthy donors. The PCR employed 60 Vbeta primers together with 13 Jbeta primers. Clones were read by immunoSEQ multiplex PCR, and TCRdb kept only the in-frame ones, dropping some. The sample includes about 150,000 clones, roughly four fifths seen only once; the top ten take roughly 3.5%. The sequenced sample consisted of PBMCs. The receptors originated from a male donor in good health and CMV-seronegative.

This clone has just a few counts. This rearrangement joins TRBV27 to TRBJ1-1; D unresolved. CDR1 MNHEY and CDR2 SMNVEV come from the germline V gene (reference sequence). There are 15 residues in the CDR3. The ends were cut back, 3 bases at V and 7 bases at J, with 18 bases in the middle. DNA of the CDR3: TGTGCCAGCAGTTTCCTCGCGGCGGGGAGGGTTGAAGCTTTCTTT. It encodes CASSFLAAGRVEAFF.

CDR3 protein: CASSLAYSSGSSYNEQFF. The CDR3 bases are TGTGCCAGCAGCTTAGCGTATAGTAGCGGGAGCTCCTACAATGAGCAGTTCTTC. The chain carries TRBV7-8 and TRBJ2-1, with 9 nucleotides matching TRBD2. With 0 bases clipped from V and 0 bases from J, the junction kept 6 bases outside the gene matches. Germline V gene data show CDR1 as SGHVS and CDR2 as FQNEAQ. The CDR3 spans 18 residues.

V and J are TRBV28 and TRBJ1-1, with D perhaps TRBD1 (6 bases). V lost 7 bases, J lost 4 bases, and 7 bases lay in between. This CDR3 spans 11 amino acids. CDR1 and CDR2 (germline): MDHEN, SYDVKM. The CDR3 nucleotides are TGTGCCAGCACGGACAGCACTGAAGCTTTCTTT. Protein product: CASTDSTEAFF.

The gene calls are TRBV7-3 and TRBJ2-1, with a tentative D call TRBD2 (6 bases). The CDR3 has 16 residues. Trimming shortened V by 0 bases and J by 6 bases, and 15 bases separated the two germline ends. Germline assignment: CDR1 SGHTA and CDR2 FQGTGA. CDR3 sequence: CASSLTLTGEFNEQFF. The CDR3 bases are TGTGCCAGCAGCTTAACGTTAACGGGGGAATTCAATGAGCAGTTCTTC.

V and J are TRBV29-1 and TRBJ2-1; the D gene is possibly TRBD2 (6 bases). Germline V lookup: CDR1 SQVTM, CDR2 ANQGSEA. The germline V and J ends were trimmed by 7 bases and 5 bases, with 15 bases remaining between them. The CDR3 contains 13 residues. CDR3 nucleotide sequence: TGCAGCGCCCTATGGTGGGGGGACAATGAGCAGTTCTTC. Translation gives CSALWWGDNEQFF.

This clone was detected a few times. The rearrangement uses TRBV4-1 and TRBJ2-1; 7 positions agree with TRBD2. The V segment lost 0 bases and the J segment 6 bases; nucleotides outside the gene matches: 8. The CDR3 consists of 16 residues. Germline V gene data show CDR1 as MGHRA and CDR2 as YSYEKL. CDR3: CASSQDRPGRANEQFF. CDR3 bases: TGCGCCAGCAGCCAAGATCGGCCAGGGAGGGCCAATGAGCAGTTCTTC.

The chain combines TRBV6-5 with TRBJ2-7, with D possibly being TRBD1 (6 bases). The CDR3 runs 14 residues. Trimming cost V 2 bases and J 0 bases, with 8 bases left between them. CDR1 is MNHEY and CDR2 is SVGAGI in the germline V gene. The CDR3 DNA reads TGTGCCAGCAGTTACCAGGGGAGCTCCTACGAGCAGTACTTC. This sequence encodes CASSYQGSSYEQYF.

This sequence joins TRBV5-4 and TRBJ2-6; 7 bases are a match to TRBD1. V gave up 5 bases and J gave up 0 bases; unmatched junction bases: 14. Germline CDR1 SGHNT, CDR2 YYREEE (reference sequence). The CDR3 is 19 residues long. CDR3 protein: CASRGDGTAQPSGANVLTF. In DNA, the CDR3 is TGTGCCAGCAGAGGGGACGGGACAGCTCAGCCCTCTGGGGCCAACGTCCTGACTTTC. Filled out from reference TRBV5-4 and TRBJ2-6, the complete variable domain reads ETGVTQSPTHLIKTRGQQVTLRCSSQSGHNTVSWYQQALGQGPQFIFQYYREEENGRGNFPPRFSGLQFPNYSSELNVNALELDDSALYLCASRGDGTAQPSGANVLTFGAGSRLTVL.

V is TRBV18 and J is TRBJ1-3; 10 bases are a match to TRBD1. In germline, CDR1 is KGHSH, CDR2 LQKENI. The junction had 7 bases not matched to a gene; V was cut back by 4 bases and J by 7 bases. CDR3 length: 15 residues. For the CDR3, the DNA is TGTGCCAGCTCACAAACGGGACAGGGGCGGAACACCATATATTTT. Translation gives CASSQTGQGRNTIYF.

J is TRBJ1-2 and V is TRBV28; TRBD1 is a possible D gene (6 bases). From germline, CDR1 is MDHEN and CDR2 SYDVKM. CDR3 size: 17 residues. The ends were cut back, 6 bases at V and 4 bases at J, with 24 bases in the middle. This CDR3 is CASRGRPGRGLVYGYTF. As DNA, the CDR3 is TGTGCCAGCAGAGGCCGGCCGGGGCGGGGGCTTGTCTATGGCTACACCTTC.

CDR3 sequence (DNA): TGTGCCAGCAGCAGTTTGCAGGGAGGTGGAGGTGGAAACACCATATATTTT. Amino acids: CASSSLQGGGGGNTIYF. This sequence joins TRBV7-2 and TRBJ1-3; possible D gene TRBD1, 5 bases. The germline gives CDR1 SGHTA, CDR2 FQGNSA. This CDR3 has 17 amino acids. Trimming pared 5 bases from V and 3 bases from J, leaving 20 bases between.

The chain combines TRBV2 with TRBJ2-7; possibly TRBD2 for D (7 bases). The CDR3 has 14 amino acids. Trimming stripped 11 bases from V and 3 bases from J, with 20 bases between. Germline CDR1 SNHLY, CDR2 FYNNEI. The CDR3 loop reads CAGQRGARIYEQYF. Here the CDR3 DNA reads TGTGCCGGACAACGGGGGGCACGGATCTACGAGCAGTACTTC. The variable domain in full, with the rest retrieved from reference TRBV2 and TRBJ2-7, is EPEVTQTPSHQVTQMGQEVILRCVPISNHLYFYWYRQILGQKVEFLVSFYNNEISEKSEIFDDQFSVERPDGSNFTLKIRSTKLEDSAMYFCAGQRGARIYEQYFGPGTRLTVT.

CDR3 loop: CASSSRSGDRGEPYEQYF. DNA for the CDR3: TGTGCCAGCAGTTCCCGGTCAGGGGATCGTGGGGAACCCTACGAGCAGTACTTC. J is TRBJ2-7 and V is TRBV28; TRBD1 might be the D (6 bases). The CDR3 covers 18 residues. Trimming left V 4 bases short and J 2 bases short, with 24 bases between. CDR1 is MDHEN, CDR2 SYDVKM, per germline.

The chain combines TRBV15 with TRBJ1-2; the match to TRBD1 covers 8 bases. V lost 4 bases to trimming and J lost 4 bases; unmatched junction nucleotides: 8. The germline gives CDR1 LNHNV, CDR2 YYDKDF (reference sequence). This CDR3 contains 15 residues. The CDR3 is CATSIRQGTSYGYTF. CDR3 DNA sequence: TGTGCCACCAGCATCAGACAGGGGACCAGCTATGGCTACACCTTC.

This sequence joins TRBV19 and TRBJ2-7; D is undetermined. Germline CDR1 and CDR2: LNHDA and SQIVND (reference sequence). This CDR3 is built from 11 residues. Trimming removed 4 bases from V and 3 bases from J, with 4 bases in between. CDR3 in DNA: TGTGCCAGTAGTAATCTCTACGAGCAGTACTTC. It codes for CASSNLYEQYF.

The CDR3 sequence is CASSPPGAYNEQFF. CDR3 DNA: TGTGCCAGCAGTCCGCCAGGGGCTTACAATGAGCAGTTCTTC. The chain has TRBV28 and TRBJ2-1; D is perhaps TRBD1 (6 bases). Per the germline V gene, CDR1 is MDHEN and CDR2 is SYDVKM. CDR3 length: 14 amino acids. V was cut by 5 bases and J by 4 bases, with 12 bases left in between.

This chain connects TRBV18 to TRBJ2-5, with D possibly TRBD2 on 6 matching bases. Per the germline V gene, CDR1 is KGHSH and CDR2 is LQKENI. The CDR3 loop spans 21 amino acids. V lost 4 bases, J lost 0 bases, and 30 bases lay in between. CDR3 bases: TGTGCCAGCTCACGGGCGGATCTGGGATCCGCCTTAGCGGCTTACCAAGAGACCCAGTACTTC. Translation: CASSRADLGSALAAYQETQYF.

The genes are TRBV28 and TRBJ2-4, with unresolved D. Germline V gene sequence: CDR1 MDHEN, CDR2 SYDVKM. The CDR3 runs to 13 residues. V lost 6 bases to trimming and J lost 5 bases, with 11 bases between them. The DNA for the CDR3 is TGTGCCAGCAGCTCCGGTCTGGAAAACATTCAGTACTTC. Its protein product is CASSSGLENIQYF.

This clone was found once. This chain connects TRBV7-6 to TRBJ2-1, with D possibly matching TRBD2 (6 bases). This CDR3 has 14 amino acids. Trimming removed 4 bases at V and 6 bases at J, with 13 bases between. Per germline, CDR1 SGHVS and CDR2 FNYEAQ. The CDR3 coding sequence is TGTGCCAGCAGCTCCAAGGTACTAGCCAATGAGCAGTTCTTC. This translates into CASSSKVLANEQFF. The full variable domain, completed using reference TRBV7-6 and TRBJ2-1, is GAGVSQSPRYKVTKRGQDVALRCDPISGHVSLYWYRQALGQGPEFLTYFNYEAQQDKSGLPNDRFSAERPEGSISTLTIQRTEQRDSAMYRCASSSKVLANEQFFGPGTRLTVL.

The chain combines TRBV5-4 with TRBJ1-1, with D perhaps matching TRBD1 (6 bases). The CDR3 length is 17 residues. Germline V gene sequence: CDR1 SGHNT, CDR2 YYREEE (reference sequence). Trimming stripped 1 base from V and 4 bases from J, with 20 bases between. CDR3 in DNA: TGTGCCAGCAGCTTGCGCCCCCCCACAGGGAATGTCACTGAAGCTTTCTTT. The encoded protein is CASSLRPPTGNVTEAFF.

V and J are TRBV2 and TRBJ2-3, with 7 bases fitting TRBD1. The CDR3 runs to 15 residues. CDR1 is SNHLY and CDR2 is FYNNEI in the germline V gene. The V gene end was trimmed by 2 bases and the J gene end by 1 base; junction bases not matched to a gene: 3. CDR3 protein: CASSEMGTGTDTQYF. CDR3 DNA: TGTGCCAGCAGTGAAATGGGGACAGGCACAGATACGCAGTATTTT.

The chain employs TRBV7-9 and TRBJ1-6; TRBD1 might be the D (5 bases). This CDR3 is 16 amino acids long. Germline V gives CDR1 SEHNR, CDR2 FQNEAQ (reference sequence). Between the trimmed V and J ends, which lost 5 bases and 0 bases, there was a span of 11 bases. Here the CDR3 reads CASSRGGTSYNSPLHF. In DNA form, the CDR3 reads TGTGCCAGCAGCCGGGGGGGGACCTCCTATAATTCACCCCTCCACTTT.

The V call is TRBV10-3, the J call TRBJ1-1, with 7 bases fitting TRBD1. With 3 bases clipped from V and 10 bases from J, the junction kept 5 bases outside the gene matches. Per the germline V gene, CDR1 is ENHRY and CDR2 is SYGVKD. The CDR3 extends over 12 amino acids. DNA for the CDR3: TGTGCCATCAGTGACAGGGGGGTGGTAGCTTTCTTT. Translated, it gives CAISDRGVVAFF.

The chain carries TRBV15 and TRBJ1-1; D ambiguous. The V gene's germline CDR1 is LNHNV and CDR2 YYDKDF (reference sequence). The CDR3 is made up of 11 amino acids. V lost 9 bases to trimming and J lost 0 bases, with 5 bases between them. The CDR3 DNA sequence: TGTGCCACTGAGTTGAACACTGAAGCTTTCTTT. Amino acids: CATELNTEAFF.

The V call is TRBV5-4, the J call TRBJ2-2; D perhaps matches TRBD2 (5 bases). Per germline, CDR1 SGHNT and CDR2 YYREEE (reference sequence). The CDR3 contains 14 residues. V was cut by 4 bases and J by 1 base, with 8 bases left in between. CDR3 amino acids: CASSGTRNTGELFF. The CDR3, as DNA: TGTGCCAGCAGCGGTACTAGGAACACCGGGGAGCTGTTTTTT. The variable domain in full, with the rest retrieved from reference TRBV5-4 and TRBJ2-2, is ETGVTQSPTHLIKTRGQQVTLRCSSQSGHNTVSWYQQALGQGPQFIFQYYREEENGRGNFPPRFSGLQFPNYSSELNVNALELDDSALYLCASSGTRNTGELFFGEGSRLTVL.

This chain connects TRBV6-5 to TRBJ2-1, with D hard to call. Trimming took 0 bases from V and 7 from J, leaving 13 bases between them. Per germline, CDR1 MNHEY and CDR2 SVGAGI. There are 15 residues in the CDR3. CDR3 sequence reads: CASSYSGPKYNEQFF. CDR3 DNA sequence: TGTGCCAGCAGTTACTCGGGCCCGAAGTATAATGAGCAGTTCTTC.

The J gene is TRBJ2-1, the V gene TRBV7-3; maybe TRBD2 (6 bases). Germline V gives CDR1 SGHTA, CDR2 FQGTGA. The CDR3 contains 15 residues. The V and J ends lost 2 bases and 0 bases respectively, with 8 bases between them. The CDR3 loop is CASSLDGSSYNEQFF. The CDR3 DNA reads as TGTGCCAGCAGCTTAGACGGGAGCTCCTACAATGAGCAGTTCTTC.

The V gene is TRBV7-8, the J gene TRBJ2-7; no firm D call. The CDR3 has 14 residues. Between the trimmed V and J ends, which lost 2 bases and 2 bases, there was a span of 10 bases. The V gene's germline CDR1 is SGHVS and CDR2 FQNEAQ. The CDR3 DNA is TGTGCCAGCAGCTTATATGAGGCCGCCTACGAGCAGTACTTC. Translated: CASSLYEAAYEQYF. The variable domain in full, completed from reference TRBV7-8 and TRBJ2-7, reads GAGVSQSPRYKVAKRGQDVALRCDPISGHVSLFWYQQALGQGPEFLTYFQNEAQLDKSGLPSDRFFAERPEGSVSTLKIQRTQQEDSAVYLCASSLYEAAYEQYFGPGTRLTVT.

The count of this clone is one. J is TRBJ2-1 and V is TRBV11-3; tentative D call: TRBD1 (6 bases). The CDR3 consists of 14 residues. Trimming removed 0 bases from V and 7 bases from J, with 10 bases in between. Germline CDR1 reads SGHNT; CDR2 reads YENEEA. The CDR3, as DNA: TGTGCCAGCAGCTTAGACCCACAGGGAAATGAGCAGTTCTTC. Encoded protein: CASSLDPQGNEQFF.

The CDR3 DNA is TGTGCCAGCAGCTTATCTGGACTAGCGGGGGGTTCCTACGAGCAGTACTTC. Translation gives CASSLSGLAGGSYEQYF. The chain carries TRBV7-2 and TRBJ2-7, with 14 bases lining up with TRBD2. Trimming removed 2 bases from V and 1 base from J; junction bases left unmatched: 4. The CDR3 has 17 amino acids. Germline lookup yields CDR1 SGHTA and CDR2 FQGNSA. The full variable domain, with the rest looked up from reference TRBV7-2 and TRBJ2-7, is GAGVSQSPSNKVTEKGKDVELRCDPISGHTALYWYRQSLGQGLEFLIYFQGNSAPDKSGLPSDRFSAERTGGSVSTLTIQRTQQEDSAVYLCASSLSGLAGGSYEQYFGPGTRLTVT.